This is a list of T cell receptor beta chains from one sample in a study of cytomegalovirus exposure and HLA in healthy donors. The data were produced by immunoSEQ multiplex PCR, yet TCRdb's version contains in-frame clones alone and is incomplete. In the table there are over 90,000 clones, approximately 72% of which are singletons. Sequencing used PBMCs. These receptors were collected from a woman aged 45-59 years in good health and CMV-seronegative. Each CDR3 is given with its conserved first and last residue. D genes are given only for firm matches. The size entry is marked missing in some rows and otherwise reads once, few, many or a size class.

v_call	cdr3_length	d_call	j_call	clone_size	cdr3_nt	cdr3_aa
TRBV25-1	12	.	TRBJ1-6	.	TGTGCCAGCAGTGCGGGTAATTCACCCCTCCACTTT	CASSAGNSPLHF
TRBV27	14	TRBD1	TRBJ2-5	.	TGTGCCAGCAGTCCAATACAGGGGGCGCGAAGCCAGTACTTC	CASSPIQGARSQYF
TRBV19	17	TRBD1	TRBJ2-5	.	TGTGCCAGTAGTTTAGGGACAGGGGTGGAGATGAGAGAGATCCAGTACTTC	CASSLGTGVEMREIQYF
TRBV7-3	13	.	TRBJ1-1	.	TGTGCCAGCAGCCCTGGAGGGAACACTGAAGCTTTCTTT	CASSPGGNTEAFF
TRBV5-1	15	TRBD1	TRBJ1-1	.	TGCGCCAGCAGTTTCTCCAGGGGGATGAACACTGAAGCTTTCTTT	CASSFSRGMNTEAFF
TRBV6-1	13	.	TRBJ2-5	few	TGTGCCAGCATCCGAGGTTACCAAGAGACCCAGTACTTC	CASIRGYQETQYF
TRBV30	14	.	TRBJ2-7	few	TGTGCCTGGAGCGGGGGGCCGAGCTCCTACGAGCAGTACTTC	CAWSGGPSSYEQYF
TRBV4-1	16	TRBD2	TRBJ2-1	.	TGCGCCAGCAGCCAAGATCCCACGGGAGGGCCAGGCGAGCAGTTCTTC	CASSQDPTGGPGEQFF
TRBV10-3	13	.	TRBJ2-1	.	TGTGCTATCCGACAGGTGGGCGTCGATGAGCAGTTCTTC	CAIRQVGVDEQFF
TRBV6-4	13	.	TRBJ2-1	.	TGTGCCAGCAGTGACTATGAAAGGGGTGAGCAGTTCTTC	CASSDYERGEQFF
TRBV12-5	15	.	TRBJ1-6	.	TGTGCTAGTGGTTTGGTACGGGAGAACCATTCACCCCTCCACTTT	CASGLVRENHSPLHF
TRBV7-9	17	TRBD2	TRBJ2-5	.	TGTGCCAGCAGCGCAACACGGAGACTAGCGGGATTGGAGACCCAGTACTTC	CASSATRRLAGLETQYF
TRBV2	13	.	TRBJ1-1	.	TGTGCCAGCAGTGGACACTCCGGGAAAGAAGCTTTCTTT	CASSGHSGKEAFF
TRBV19	14	TRBD1	TRBJ1-5	.	TGTGCCAGTAGTATGGGGACAGCAAATCAGCCCCAGCATTTT	CASSMGTANQPQHF
TRBV2	14	.	TRBJ2-5	.	TGTGCCAGCATCGTCTCCCCGGGGCAAGAGACCCAGTACTTC	CASIVSPGQETQYF
TRBV11-2	13	TRBD1	TRBJ2-3	.	TGTGCCAGCACCAACCAGGGGGTAGATACGCAGTATTTT	CASTNQGVDTQYF
TRBV10-3	20	TRBD2	TRBJ2-3	.	TGTGCCATCAGGAAGAAAGGGACTAGCGGGAGGGCCATGATGTCGGATACGCAGTATTTT	CAIRKKGTSGRAMMSDTQYF
TRBV28	16	.	TRBJ1-2	few	TGTGCCAGCAGTTTAAGAGAACACCTCAGGTACTATGGCTACACCTTC	CASSLREHLRYYGYTF
TRBV6-6	15	.	TRBJ1-2	.	TGTGCCAGCAGTTACGATATAATTGGACTCCATGGCTACACCTTC	CASSYDIIGLHGYTF
TRBV2	15	TRBD2	TRBJ2-5	.	TGTGCCAGCAGGAGCGGTAGCGGGAGGAGTGAGACCCAGTACTTC	CASRSGSGRSETQYF
TRBV6-6	13	.	TRBJ2-1	once	TGTGCCAGCAGTCGGGGTTCCTACAATGAGCAGTTCTTC	CASSRGSYNEQFF
TRBV2	13	.	TRBJ1-5	few	TGTGCCAGCAGCCGGGGAGGGGACCAGCCCCAGCATTTT	CASSRGGDQPQHF
TRBV9	18	TRBD1	TRBJ2-1	.	TGTGCCAGCAGCGTAGTTCGGACAGGGGGCGAGTTCCCCAATGAGCAGTTCTTC	CASSVVRTGGEFPNEQFF
TRBV10-2	15	TRBD2	TRBJ2-2	.	TGCGCCAGCGTACTAGCGGGGGGGCACACCGGGGAGCTGTTTTTT	CASVLAGGHTGELFF
TRBV28	15	.	TRBJ2-4	.	TGTGCCAGCAGTCCACAGGGGGGGACCAAAAACATTCAGTACTTC	CASSPQGGTKNIQYF
TRBV18	14	.	TRBJ1-5	.	TGTGCCAGCTCACCTCAGGATAGCAATCAGCCCCAGCATTTT	CASSPQDSNQPQHF
TRBV6-5	14	TRBD1	TRBJ1-1	medium-sized	TGTGCCAGCAGTTACTCGTACGGGGACAGGGAAGCTTTCTTT	CASSYSYGDREAFF
TRBV19	21	TRBD2	TRBJ2-4	.	TGTGCCAGTAGTTTTACCCCCCTACTAGCGGGGGGCAGGATTGGCAAAAACATTCAGTACTTC	CASSFTPLLAGGRIGKNIQYF
TRBV4-2	14	TRBD1	TRBJ1-6	.	TGTGCCAGCAGCCCGGGACAGCGAAATTCACCCCTCCACTTT	CASSPGQRNSPLHF
TRBV5-8	16	.	TRBJ1-5	.	TGTGCCAGCAGCTTGGCACTCTTGAATAGCAATCAGCCCCAGCATTTT	CASSLALLNSNQPQHF
TRBV7-6	15	TRBD1	TRBJ2-7	.	TGTGCCAGCAGCAGGACAGGGGGTAACTCCTACGAGCAGTACTTC	CASSRTGGNSYEQYF
TRBV7-3	16	TRBD2	TRBJ2-1	.	TGTGCCAGCAGCTTAGGACTAGCCCCCCTCTACAATGAGCAGTTCTTC	CASSLGLAPLYNEQFF
TRBV27	17	TRBD2	TRBJ2-3	.	TGTGCCAGCAGTTTAACTAGCGGGAGTGATCAGGCAGATACGCAGTATTTT	CASSLTSGSDQADTQYF
TRBV27	14	TRBD1	TRBJ1-2	.	TGTGCCAGCAGTTTTAGGACAGGGGGATATGGCTACACCTTC	CASSFRTGGYGYTF
TRBV14	15	TRBD1	TRBJ1-2	.	TGTGCCAGCAGCCAAGGGAGCGACAGGGGGTATGGCTACACCTTC	CASSQGSDRGYGYTF
TRBV19	16	TRBD2	TRBJ2-5	.	TGTGCCAGTAGTACAACTAGCGGGAGCGGTGGAAAGACCCAGTACTTC	CASSTTSGSGGKTQYF
TRBV5-4	14	TRBD2	TRBJ2-7	.	TGTGCCAGCAGCTCACTAGCGGGGGGCTACGAGCAGTACTTC	CASSSLAGGYEQYF
TRBV5-1	12	TRBD1	TRBJ2-7	.	TGCGCCAGCAGCCTTGGACAGGGGGACCGTCACTTC	CASSLGQGDRHF
TRBV7-6	14	TRBD1	TRBJ2-1	.	TGTGCCAGCAGCTTGTTAGACAGGGACGGTGAGCAGTTCTTC	CASSLLDRDGEQFF
TRBV11-2	13	.	TRBJ2-3	.	TGTGCCAGCAGCTATAGAAGCACAGATACGCAGTATTTT	CASSYRSTDTQYF
TRBV19	15	TRBD1	TRBJ2-3	.	TGTGCCAGTAGGCTCGACAGGGGAGGAACAGATACGCAGTATTTT	CASRLDRGGTDTQYF
TRBV2	14	TRBD1	TRBJ1-2	few	TGTGCCAGCACTCAGACAGGGACCTACTATGGCTACACCTTC	CASTQTGTYYGYTF
TRBV11-2	14	.	TRBJ1-5	.	TGTGCCAGCAGCTTAGGGTTAGATGATCAGCCCCAGCATTTT	CASSLGLDDQPQHF
TRBV30	16	TRBD1	TRBJ1-5	.	TGTGCCTGGAGTGTAGGAGGACAGGGGGCCTCTCGGCCCCAGCATTTT	CAWSVGGQGASRPQHF
TRBV13	18	TRBD2	TRBJ2-6	.	TGTGCCAGCAGCTTAGCAGGGAGGGCCCCCTCTGGGGCCAACGTCCTGACTTTC	CASSLAGRAPSGANVLTF
TRBV10-3	14	.	TRBJ1-2	few	TGTGCCATCAGTGTCGAGACAGGTGTCTATGGCTACACCTTC	CAISVETGVYGYTF
TRBV18	13	.	TRBJ2-7	.	TGTGCCAGCTCACCACCTTCCCCATACGAGCAGTACTTC	CASSPPSPYEQYF
TRBV7-2	15	.	TRBJ1-1	.	TGTGCCAGCAGCCCCAGTTCGGGGAAGTACACTGAAGCTTTCTTT	CASSPSSGKYTEAFF
TRBV6-6	15	.	TRBJ2-1	.	TGTGCCAGCAGTTATCAGGCGGGCTCCTACAATGAGCAGTTCTTC	CASSYQAGSYNEQFF
TRBV27	13	TRBD1	TRBJ1-1	.	TGTGCCAGCCAGGGGGGCCTGAACACTGAAGCTTTCTTT	CASQGGLNTEAFF